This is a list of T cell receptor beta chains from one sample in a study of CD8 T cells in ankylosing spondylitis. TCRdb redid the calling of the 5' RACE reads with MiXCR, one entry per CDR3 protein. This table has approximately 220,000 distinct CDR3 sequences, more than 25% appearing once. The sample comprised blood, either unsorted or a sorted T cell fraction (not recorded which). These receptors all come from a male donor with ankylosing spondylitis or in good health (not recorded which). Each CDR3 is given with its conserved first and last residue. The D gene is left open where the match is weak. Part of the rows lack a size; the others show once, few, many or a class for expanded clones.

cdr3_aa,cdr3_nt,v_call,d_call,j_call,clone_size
CASSSPGLLYEQYF,TGTGCCAGCAGCTCTCCGGGACTACTCTACGAGCAGTACTTC,TRBV7-2,TRBD2,TRBJ2-7,-
CASSTDPSSYEQYF,TGCGCCAGCAGCACGGACCCAAGCTCCTACGAGCAGTACTTC,TRBV5-1,-,TRBJ2-7,-
CASSDGLTDTQYF,TGTGCCAGCAGTGACGGGCTAACAGATACGCAGTATTTT,TRBV6-1,-,TRBJ2-3,many
CSARSPGVWTEAFF,TGCAGTGCTAGATCCCCCGGGGTCTGGACTGAAGCTTTCTTT,TRBV20-1,-,TRBJ1-1,-
CASSQVQETQYF,TGTGCCAGCAGCCAAGTACAAGAGACCCAGTACTTC,TRBV3-1,-,TRBJ2-5,many
CSAGQQTYEQYF,TGCAGCGCTGGTCAGCAGACCTACGAGCAGTACTTC,TRBV29-1,-,TRBJ2-7,-
CASSHGGGTQYF,TGTGCCAGCAGCCACGGAGGAGGCACCCAGTACTTC,TRBV14,-,TRBJ2-5,few
CASSPVGDYEQYF,TGTGCCAGCTCCCCGGTAGGGGACTACGAGCAGTACTTC,TRBV18,-,TRBJ2-7,many
CSVVGIGTYNEQFF,TGCAGCGTTGTAGGAATCGGGACATACAATGAGCAGTTCTTC,TRBV29-1,-,TRBJ2-1,few
CSARDAGTPTFSLEQYF,TGCAGTGCTAGAGATGCCGGGACGCCGACTTTCAGTCTCGAGCAGTACTTC,TRBV20-1,-,TRBJ2-7,few